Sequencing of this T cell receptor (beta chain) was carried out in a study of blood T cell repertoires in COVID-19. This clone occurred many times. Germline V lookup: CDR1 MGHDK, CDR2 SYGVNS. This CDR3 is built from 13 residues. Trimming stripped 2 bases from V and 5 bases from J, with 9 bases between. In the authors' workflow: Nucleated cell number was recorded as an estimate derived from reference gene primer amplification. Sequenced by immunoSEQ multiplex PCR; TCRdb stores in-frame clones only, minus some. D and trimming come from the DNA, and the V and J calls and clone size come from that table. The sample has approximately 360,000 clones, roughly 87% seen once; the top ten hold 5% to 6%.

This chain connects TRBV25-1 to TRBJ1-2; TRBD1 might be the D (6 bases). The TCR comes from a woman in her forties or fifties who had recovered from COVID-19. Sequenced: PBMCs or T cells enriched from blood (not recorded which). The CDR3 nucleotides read TGTGCCAGCAGTGAAACAGGGCGGTATGGCTACACCTTC. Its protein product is CASSETGRYGYTF.